These 11 T cell receptor beta chains were sequenced from one sample in a study of vaccination effects on CD4 cells after COVID-19. Sequencing used immunoSEQ multiplex PCR; TCRdb keeps in-frame clones, though not all of them. The sample shows 15,000 to 20,000 clones, about 70% of them seen only once. Before sequencing, viral peptide pools were used by the ViraFEST assay to expand antigen-specific CD4+ T cells. Culture proceeded for 9 to 11 days, and CD4+ T cells were then isolated. Each participant was administered two doses of either the BNT162b2 or the mRNA-1273 vaccine. Their antigen targets remain unknown. Here the sequenced sample was CD4+ T cells from PBMCs cultured with HCoV-NL63 spike peptides, taken after COVID-19 vaccination. All receptors come from a human donor who received a COVID-19 vaccine.

The chain recombines TRBV27 with TRBJ1-1; possible D gene TRBD1, 5 bases. The CDR3 is made up of 13 amino acids. Trimming shortened V by 6 bases and J by 2 bases, and 10 bases separated the two germline ends. Germline V CDR1 and CDR2: MNHEY, SMNVEV (reference sequence). The CDR3 nucleotides are TGTGCCAGCAGCTCCGACAGAAACACTGAAGCTTTCTTT. It codes for CASSSDRNTEAFF.

This rearrangement joins TRBV5-4 to TRBJ2-3; 8 bases are shared with TRBD2. CDR3 length equals 13 residues. V lost 10 bases, J lost 2 bases, and 6 bases stayed unmatched. Germline CDR1 SGHNT, CDR2 YYREEE (reference sequence). CDR3: CAGTSSTTDTQYF. CDR3 nucleotide sequence: TGTGCCGGGACTAGTTCCACCACAGATACGCAGTATTTT.

The chain employs TRBV29-1 and TRBJ2-5; D uncertain. Germline V gene lookup returns CDR1 SQVTM and CDR2 ANQGSEA. This CDR3 has 13 amino acids. Trimming took 3 bases from V and 2 from J, leaving 10 bases between them. The CDR3 region has the DNA TGCAGCGTTGAGCCTTTGAATCAAGAGACCCAGTACTTC. Translating it yields CSVEPLNQETQYF.

The J gene is TRBJ1-6, the V gene TRBV4-1; a weak D match, TRBD1 (5 bases). There are 16 residues in the CDR3. The V gene's germline CDR1 is MGHRA and CDR2 YSYEKL. V was trimmed by 1 base and J by 5 bases, leaving 12 bases between them. CDR3 DNA sequence: TGCGCCAGCAGCCAAGTCGGGGCGTTTGATAATTCACCCCTCCACTTT. Its translation: CASSQVGAFDNSPLHF.

The chain recombines TRBV4-1 with TRBJ2-7; 10 bases are a match to TRBD2. V gave up 2 bases and J gave up 7 bases; unmatched junction bases: 5. CDR1 MGHRA and CDR2 YSYEKL come from the germline V gene. The CDR3 extends over 14 amino acids. CDR3 in DNA: TGCGCCAGCAGCCAACTAGCGGGAGTATATGAGCAGTACTTC. Its translation: CASSQLAGVYEQYF.

This rearrangement joins TRBV27 to TRBJ1-2, with TRBD1 matching over 9 bases. Germline trimming cut 4 bases from V and 4 bases from J; bases unmatched to any gene: 4. The CDR3 is 14 amino acids. CDR1 and CDR2 from the germline V gene are MNHEY and SMNVEV (reference sequence). The CDR3 DNA follows: TGTGCCAGCAGTTCCCTGGACAGGGGCTATGGCTACACCTTC. The encoded protein is CASSSLDRGYGYTF.

This clone has a single count. J is TRBJ2-7 and V is TRBV5-4, with a tentative D call TRBD2 (5 bases). CDR1 is SGHNT, CDR2 YYREEE, per germline (reference sequence). The CDR3 runs to 15 residues. Trimming shortened V by 0 bases and J by 6 bases, and 16 bases separated the two germline ends. CDR3 residues: CASSLVGSLRGEQYF. CDR3 sequence (DNA): TGTGCCAGCAGCTTGGTCGGCAGCCTTCGGGGCGAGCAGTACTTC.

This chain joins TRBV27 and TRBJ2-1; the D gene is possibly TRBD1 (5 bases). The V gene lost 2 bases and the J gene lost 2 bases, with 7 bases spanning the gap. This CDR3 has 14 residues. Germline V gene lookup returns CDR1 MNHEY and CDR2 SMNVEV (reference sequence). The CDR3 sequence: CASSLRGTYNEQFF. The CDR3 nucleotides read TGTGCCAGCAGTTTAAGGGGCACCTACAATGAGCAGTTCTTC.

The chain combines TRBV3-1 (or the pseudogene TRBV3-2) with TRBJ2-2, with TRBD1 matching over 8 bases. CDR3 length equals 17 residues. Looked up from germline, CDR1 is LGHDT and CDR2 is YNNKEL (reference sequence). V dropped 0 bases and J dropped 1; count of bases not matched to a gene: 4. CDR3 loop: CASSQDRGHENTGELFF. CDR3 in DNA: TGTGCCAGCAGCCAAGACAGGGGGCATGAGAACACCGGGGAGCTGTTTTTT.

The chain links TRBV20-1 to TRBJ1-2, with no clear D. The CDR3 has 11 residues. The V gene lost 0 bases and the J gene lost 8 bases, with 7 bases spanning the gap. Germline V gene sequence: CDR1 DFQATT, CDR2 SNEGSKA (reference sequence). CDR3 region: CSARDIPGYTF. CDR3 in DNA: TGCAGTGCTAGAGATATTCCAGGCTACACCTTC.

The chain has TRBV3-1 (or the pseudogene TRBV3-2) and TRBJ1-6, with unresolved D. The CDR3 length is 15 residues. The V and J ends lost 1 base and 7 bases respectively, with 11 bases between them. In germline, CDR1 is LGHDT, CDR2 YNNKEL (reference sequence). The chain's CDR3 is CASSQVRVTNSPLHF. The CDR3, as DNA: TGTGCCAGCAGCCAAGTCAGAGTTACAAATTCACCCCTCCACTTT.